These 6 T cell receptor beta chains were sequenced from one sample in a study of blood T cell repertoires in COVID-19. The protocol was immunoSEQ multiplex PCR, while the TCRdb copy is restricted to in-frame clones and leaves out a portion. Among around 270,000 clones listed, over 70% were seen once. Material: PBMCs or T cells enriched from blood (not recorded which). The receptors come from a woman aged 40 to 50 who had been exposed to COVID-19.

As regards this clone: At one end, the junction sequence differs from germline, possibly due to a read error. The chain couples TRBV5-1 to TRBJ1-6; possibly TRBD1 for D (6 bases). The CDR3 extends over 14 amino acids. Germline CDR1 and CDR2: SGHRS and YFSETQ. CDR3 sequence (DNA): TGTGCCAGCAGCTCCCAGGGGCGGAATTCACCCCTCCACTTT. Translated, it gives CASSSQGRNSPLHF.

In regard to this clone: The germline gene is not matched at one end of the junction; a read error may be the cause. CDR3 amino acids: CASSGQGSTDTQYF. DNA of the CDR3: TGTGCCAGCAGCGGCCAGGGCAGCACAGATACGCAGTATTTT. The V gene is TRBV5-1, the J gene TRBJ2-3; tentatively, D is TRBD1 or TRBD2 (5 bases each). Germline assignment: CDR1 SGHRS and CDR2 YFSETQ. The CDR3 consists of 14 residues.

The chain uses TRBV7-2 and TRBJ1-5; 9 positions agree with TRBD1. J was trimmed by 4 bases and V by 5 bases; bases with no gene match: 3. This CDR3 contains 14 residues. Germline V gene sequence: CDR1 SGHTA, CDR2 FQGNSA. CDR3 amino acids: CASSTTGGNQPQHF. As DNA, the CDR3 is TGTGCCAGCAGCACGACAGGGGGGAATCAGCCCCAGCATTTT.

V gene TRBV27 combines with J gene TRBJ1-2; no clear D gene. V was cut by 3 bases and J by 4 bases, with 9 bases left in between. The CDR3 sequence is 13 residues long. Germline CDR1 and CDR2: MNHEY and SMNVEV (reference sequence). In nucleotides, the CDR3 is TGTGCCAGCAGTTTTCTCTCAGGCTATGGCTACACCTTC. Its protein product is CASSFLSGYGYTF.

This clone was recorded only once. The rearrangement uses TRBV6-5 and TRBJ2-7, with D maybe TRBD1 (5 bases). The CDR3 has 14 amino acids. Germline CDR1 and CDR2: MNHEY and SVGAGI. Trimming left V 6 bases short and J 2 bases short, with 14 bases between. The CDR3 DNA sequence: TGTGCCAGCAGGCCCCCCGACAGCACCTACGAGCAGTACGTC. Protein product: CASRPPDSTYEQYV.

V gene TRBV30 combines with J gene TRBJ2-5, with TRBD2 matching 12 bases. The CDR3 is made up of 14 amino acids. Germline CDR1 reads GTSNPN; CDR2 reads SVGIG (reference sequence). Trimming at V came to 3 bases and at J to 3 bases, leaving 2 bases not matched to a gene. The CDR3: CAWRTSGSKETQYF. DNA for the CDR3: TGTGCCTGGAGGACTAGCGGGAGTAAAGAGACCCAGTACTTC.